A selection of T cell receptor beta chains follows, all from one sample in a study of regulatory T cells in long-lasting Graves disease. In TCRdb, the multiplex PCR reads were re-called with MiXCR into one record per CDR3 protein. The profile shows some 430,000 distinct CDR3 sequences, about 22% of them singletons. The starting material was peripheral blood mononuclear cells (PBMCs), obtained when the disease was refractory, from a patient treated with antithyroid drugs. The source of these receptors is a female donor with Graves disease. CDR3s include the opening cysteine and the closing phenylalanine or tryptophan. Only part of the rows carry a size: once, few, many, or a class if the clone is expanded.

TRBV28,TRBJ2-5,many,CASSSLKGLQETQYF
TRBV29-1,TRBJ2-5,NA,CSAGDLRGETQYF
TRBV12-3/TRBV12-4,TRBJ1-5,many,CASSHGDSPNQPQHF
TRBV20-1,TRBJ2-5,many,CSARVVVETQYF
TRBV7-8,TRBJ2-5,many,CASSLEVPAGGLETQYF
TRBV9,TRBJ1-1,many,CASSVTSGAEEAFF
TRBV5-1,TRBJ1-1,NA,CASSLEGLRTEAFF
TRBV27,TRBJ2-7,many,CASRPPEAGASYEQYF
TRBV28,TRBJ2-7,many,CASSRLAGGYEQYF
TRBV5-1,TRBJ2-5,NA,CASSLAGLAQETQYF
TRBV10-3,TRBJ1-3,NA,CAISDLRGNTIYF
TRBV6-5,TRBJ1-5,many,CASSSSGTNQPQHF
TRBV28,TRBJ1-2,many,CASRSPDSFFYGYTF
TRBV6-1,TRBJ1-5,many,CASGARDAYQPQHF
TRBV20-1,TRBJ2-7,NA,CSAEGPTSYEQYF
TRBV20-1,TRBJ1-1,NA,CSAQRDSELWTEAFF
TRBV9,TRBJ1-1,few,CASSVVSREDTEAFF
TRBV24-1,TRBJ2-1,NA,CATSDPTYLSGTSGVDEQFF
TRBV29-1,TRBJ2-3,NA,CSVARGTTDTQYF
TRBV2,TRBJ1-2,many,CASSVGDRSLIF
TRBV19,TRBJ1-4,few,CASSINNRNEKLFF
TRBV20-1,TRBJ2-6,few,CSGRAPDGGSGANVLAF
TRBV30,TRBJ2-6,NA,CAWRRGAGGANVLTF
TRBV7-2,TRBJ2-5,many,CASSLDRGETQYF
TRBV7-9,TRBJ2-1,NA,CASTFWGKGNEQFF
TRBV7-2,TRBJ2-1,NA,CASSPTPALNEQFF
TRBV7-9,TRBJ2-2,few,CASTSAGADGELFF
TRBV7-9,TRBJ1-2,once,CASSSGRTGLISGGYTF
TRBV30,TRBJ1-3,NA,CAWSAGFSGNTIYF
TRBV28,TRBJ2-5,many,CASFPWGTETQYF
TRBV7-3,TRBJ2-6,few,CASSLSLGQGTNVLTF
TRBV7-9,TRBJ2-1,NA,CASSFERGRDEQFF
TRBV29-1,TRBJ1-1,few,CSVGSRLMNTEAFF
TRBV5-6,TRBJ2-5,many,CASSLVILTQETQYF
TRBV28,TRBJ2-7,NA,CASSDTGEVYEQYF
TRBV2,TRBJ2-5,NA,CASSPVASGFQETQYF
TRBV10-3,TRBJ1-1,NA,CAISEPAGVNTEAFF
TRBV6-2/TRBV6-3,TRBJ1-1,many,CASSSSRTANTEAFF
TRBV6-1,TRBJ1-5,many,CASSEVANQPQHF
TRBV20-1,TRBJ1-2,NA,CSARDRDYRGYTF
TRBV11-2,TRBJ1-2,many,CASSMDGLYGYTF
TRBV6-4,TRBJ2-2,NA,CASAPQAGTGNTGELFF
TRBV4-2,TRBJ2-7,few,CASSQDVERPTPQRSYEQYF
TRBV4-2,TRBJ2-7,NA,CASSEYGGAYEQYF
TRBV28,TRBJ1-5,many,CASSPVKAPGRGSNQPQHF
TRBV28,TRBJ2-7,few,CASSYRGLAGYEQYF
TRBV7-7,TRBJ2-2,once,CASSTDRASTGELFF
TRBV11-2,TRBJ2-5,many,CASSLTRGEETQYF
TRBV29-1,TRBJ2-2,NA,CSGKTTYAGELFF
TRBV27,TRBJ2-2,NA,CASSSRANTGELFF
TRBV25-1,TRBJ2-6,NA,CASSDLEAGANVLTF
TRBV6-1,TRBJ2-2,NA,CASRPRVSGGRTGELFF
TRBV19,TRBJ2-3,once,CASSSLGAPEDTQYF
TRBV10-3,TRBJ2-7,many,CAISPRGEQYF
TRBV28,TRBJ1-3,few,CASTDSSGNTIYF
TRBV11-2,TRBJ1-4,NA,CASSSRQFSADEKLFF
TRBV7-9,TRBJ2-1,once,CASSLPSPNPGLAGGPLRREQFF